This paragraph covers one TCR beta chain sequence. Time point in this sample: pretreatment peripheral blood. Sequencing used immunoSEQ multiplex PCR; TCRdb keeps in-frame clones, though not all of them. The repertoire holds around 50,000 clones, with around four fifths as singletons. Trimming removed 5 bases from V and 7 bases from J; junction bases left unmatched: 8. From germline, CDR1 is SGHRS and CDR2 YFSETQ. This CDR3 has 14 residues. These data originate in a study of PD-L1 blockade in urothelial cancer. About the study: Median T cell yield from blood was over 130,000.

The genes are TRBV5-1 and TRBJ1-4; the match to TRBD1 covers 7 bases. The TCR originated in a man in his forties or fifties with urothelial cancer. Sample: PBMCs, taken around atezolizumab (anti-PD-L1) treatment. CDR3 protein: CASREGGGGEKLFF. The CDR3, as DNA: TGCGCCAGCAGGGAAGGGGGCGGAGGTGAAAAACTGTTTTTT.